This T cell receptor (beta chain) was obtained from a study of OX40 agonist ivuxolimab in advanced cancers. The wider study: Cohort: about 82% men, mean age about 60, aged about 20 to 79.

A note on this clone: Its target is unknown.

The CDR3 is 15 residues long. Germline assignment: CDR1 MDHEN and CDR2 SYDVKM. Trimming took off 4 bases at V and 3 bases at J, with 14 bases between the two ends. Sequencing was performed with immunoSEQ multiplex PCR; in TCRdb, only in-frame clones are kept and a portion is missing. The sample has roughly 120,000 clones, around 90% seen once; the top ten hold 0.27%. Whole-study results and caveats: More expanded clones were seen, on average, in CD8+ T cells than in CD4+.

Sequenced material: CD4+ or CD8+ T cells sorted from blood, taken in a trial of the OX40 agonist ivuxolimab. The sequence was collected from an adult with an advanced solid tumor such as melanoma, head and neck, liver or kidney cancer. The chain combines TRBV28 with TRBJ2-3; D might be TRBD1 (5 bases). The CDR3, as DNA: TGTGCCAGCAGTTCGGTCTGGAAGGGGACAGATACGCAGTATTTT. Protein: CASSSVWKGTDTQYF.